The 22 T cell receptor beta chains below come from one sample, sequenced in a study of T cell repertoires in cytomegalovirus infection. TCRdb itself ran the reads through MiXCR, one entry per CDR3 protein. Here the sample spans hundreds of thousands of distinct CDR3 sequences, approximately 24% being singletons. Sequenced: CD8+ T cells from PBMCs. The receptor set was obtained from a human donor in good health (CMV status not recorded). Some clones in this sample may be carry-over from other donors' samples.

The chain has TRBV7-2 and TRBJ2-2; D gene ambiguous. Trimming removed 5 bases from V and 7 bases from J, with 14 bases in between. Germline values: CDR1 SGHTA, CDR2 FQGNSA. The CDR3 runs 14 residues. For the CDR3, the DNA is TGTGCCAGCAGCCTATACCAAGGGAACGGGGAGCTGTTTTTT. As protein: CASSLYQGNGELFF.

This clonotype was picked up a small number of times. The J gene is TRBJ2-1, the V gene TRBV15; 8 positions agree with TRBD2. Germline V gene lookup returns CDR1 LNHNV and CDR2 YYDKDF (reference sequence). The CDR3 spans 15 residues. After removal of 0 bases from V and 6 bases from J, the junction contained 4 bases not matched to a gene. The CDR3 DNA follows: TGTGCCACCAGCAGAGAGAGCGGGGGTCCCAATGAGCAGTTCTTC. Translating it yields CATSRESGGPNEQFF.

In its sample, this clonotype was seen a few times. CDR3 DNA sequence: TGTGCCAGCAGTTTAAACAGGGGAGGAGAGTACTATGGCTACACCTTC. This encodes CASSLNRGGEYYGYTF. The J gene is TRBJ1-2, the V gene TRBV27, with 7 positions matching TRBD1. This CDR3 is built from 16 residues. Germline V gene data show CDR1 as MNHEY and CDR2 as SMNVEV (reference sequence). The J segment lost 3 bases and the V segment lost 2 bases, leaving 9 bases of the junction unmatched.

This clonotype was seen a few times. The V call is TRBV5-4, the J call TRBJ2-1; D not resolved. CDR1 and CDR2 (germline): SGHNT, YYREEE (reference sequence). The CDR3 has 13 residues. V lost 0 bases, J lost 8 bases, and 9 bases lay in between. CDR3 bases: TGTGCCAGCAGCTTGGTCTACGAGCATGAGCAGTTCTTC. This gives the protein CASSLVYEHEQFF.

Concerning this clonotype: This may come from a read error, since a much larger clone is one base off. The chain carries TRBV7-6 and TRBJ1-6; D remains ambiguous. This CDR3 has 17 residues. Germline V gene data show CDR1 as SGHVS and CDR2 as FNYEAQ. V lost 5 bases and J lost 0, with 14 bases in between. The DNA of the CDR3 is TGTGCCAGCAGCCCCTGGGCCGCTAGCTCCTATAATTCACCCCTCCACTTT. This translates into CASSPWAASSYNSPLHF.

Details on this clonotype: Just one base apart from a much larger clone, this may be a read error. The chain is built from TRBV12-3 or TRBV12-4 and TRBJ2-2, with D hard to call. The V gene lost 7 bases and the J gene lost 3 bases, with 9 bases spanning the gap. The CDR3 length is 13 residues. CDR3 coding DNA: TGTGCCAGCATTAGCTCGCACACCGGGGAGCTGTTTTTT. It yields the protein CASISSHTGELFF.

This clonotype came up a few times. The chain recombines TRBV5-5 with TRBJ2-7; D might be TRBD1 (7 bases). The V and J ends lost 4 bases and 4 bases respectively, with 15 bases between them. Per germline, CDR1 SGHKS and CDR2 YYEKEE (reference sequence). This CDR3 spans 14 amino acids. CDR3 bases: TGTGCCAGCAGCGCGGGACAGCTTACTTACGAGCAGTACTTC. This translates into CASSAGQLTYEQYF.

There are a few counts of this clonotype. The rearrangement uses TRBV12-5 and TRBJ1-1; possibly TRBD1 for D (5 bases). The CDR3 length is 11 residues. V shed 7 bases and J shed 4 bases, with 7 bases lying between them. Germline CDR1 is LGHNT and CDR2 is FRNRAP. The CDR3 here is CASAQGTEAFF. The CDR3 DNA follows: TGTGCTAGTGCCCAGGGCACTGAAGCTTTCTTT.

This clonotype has ten or more counts. The V call is TRBV7-9, the J call TRBJ2-3, with D perhaps matching TRBD2 (6 bases). V was pared by 5 bases and J by 5 bases, with 17 bases between. The CDR3 contains 15 residues. The germline V gene encodes CDR1 SEHNR and CDR2 FQNEAQ (reference sequence). The CDR3 protein is CASSPQTSPGDTQYF. DNA for the CDR3: TGTGCCAGCAGCCCCCAGACTAGTCCGGGAGATACGCAGTATTTT.

This clonotype was seen at least ten times. In DNA form, the CDR3 reads TGTGCCAGCAGCTCCCCGGACAGGGGGCTCCGCACAGATACGCAGTATTTT. This translates into CASSSPDRGLRTDTQYF. The rearrangement links TRBV7-8 to TRBJ2-3; TRBD1 agrees at 11 bases. Germline assignment: CDR1 SGHVS and CDR2 FQNEAQ. This CDR3 is 17 amino acids long. The trim removed 4 bases at V and 1 base at J, leaving 7 bases unmatched.

This rearrangement joins TRBV20-1 to TRBJ2-2, with D maybe TRBD2 (5 bases). Trimming removed 6 bases at V and 10 bases at J, with 18 bases between. The CDR3 is 13 residues long. CDR1 is DFQATT, CDR2 SNEGSKA, per germline (reference sequence). The CDR3 bases are TGCAGTGCCAGGCCCCGGACTTCCCAGGAGCTGTTTTTT. Translated, it gives CSARPRTSQELFF.

This clonotype was seen more than once but under ten times. The rearrangement uses TRBV19 and TRBJ2-7, with TRBD2 matching 9 bases. Trimming cost V 2 bases and J 3 bases; bases outside gene matches: 5. Germline lookup yields CDR1 LNHDA and CDR2 SQIVND (reference sequence). The CDR3 is 15 amino acids. CDR3 bases: TGTGCCAGTAGTATAAGGAGCGGGGGGATCTACGAGCAGTACGTC. Its translation is CASSIRSGGIYEQYV.

This chain links TRBV20-1 with TRBJ1-1; D uncertain. V lost 7 bases, J lost 0 bases, and 6 bases lay in between. CDR1 and CDR2 from the germline V gene are DFQATT and SNEGSKA (reference sequence). This CDR3 is built from 11 residues. Here the CDR3 reads CSGRVNTEAFF. In DNA, the CDR3 is TGCAGTGGTCGGGTGAACACTGAAGCTTTCTTT.

This clonotype was recorded a few times. V usage is TRBV20-1 and J usage is TRBJ2-3, with 7 bases that match TRBD2. This CDR3 has 18 residues. V gave up 0 bases and J gave up 0 bases; unmatched junction bases: 12. Looked up from germline, CDR1 is DFQATT and CDR2 is SNEGSKA (reference sequence). CDR3 in DNA: TGCAGTGCTAGAGATGGCACTAGCGCCTCGTATAGCACAGATACGCAGTATTTT. This sequence encodes CSARDGTSASYSTDTQYF.

This clonotype was counted a few times. CDR3 amino acids: CASSNIRGANTEAFF. Written as DNA, the CDR3 is TGTGCCAGCAGCAATATCCGGGGGGCGAACACTGAAGCTTTCTTT. The J gene is TRBJ1-1, the V gene TRBV7-9; the D gene is possibly TRBD1 (6 bases). The V end was cut by 5 bases, the J end by 1 base, with 14 bases between. The CDR3 has 15 residues. Looked up from germline, CDR1 is SEHNR and CDR2 is FQNEAQ (reference sequence).

The table lists this clonotype with a few counts. This rearrangement joins TRBV20-1 to TRBJ2-5, with TRBD2 as a possible D gene (5 bases). The CDR3 is made up of 11 amino acids. Germline V gene data show CDR1 as DFQATT and CDR2 as SNEGSKA (reference sequence). V was shortened by 2 bases and J by 6 bases, with 7 bases between the two germline ends. The CDR3 DNA reads TGCAGTGCTAGAAGGGAGCAGACCCAGTACTTC. It translates to CSARREQTQYF.

This clonotype has more than one count but fewer than ten. The chain is built from TRBV6-5 and TRBJ1-6; TRBD1 matches at 7 bases. CDR1 and CDR2 from the germline V gene are MNHEY and SVGAGI. This CDR3 region has 16 residues. After removal of 0 bases from V and 6 bases from J, the junction contained 5 bases not matched to a gene. The CDR3 DNA sequence: TGTGCCAGCAGTTACTCTTCCGACAGGGCTAATTCACCCCTCCACTTT. This encodes CASSYSSDRANSPLHF.

This clonotype turned up a few times. The V gene is TRBV5-6, the J gene TRBJ1-5; D call uncertain. The length of the CDR3 is 14 residues. Trimming cost V 0 bases and J 5 bases, with 9 bases left between them. Per germline, CDR1 SGHDT and CDR2 YYEEEE. The CDR3 loop reads CASSLEAAYQPQHF. CDR3 nucleotides: TGTGCCAGCAGCTTGGAGGCAGCTTATCAGCCCCAGCATTTT.

This clonotype was counted ten times or more. The V call is TRBV7-6, the J call TRBJ2-1, with D perhaps TRBD1 (5 bases). The CDR3 runs 11 residues. Trimming left V 4 bases short and J 10 bases short, with 8 bases between. CDR1 is SGHVS, CDR2 FNYEAQ, per germline. DNA for the CDR3: TGTGCCAGCAGCTCCGGACACGAGCAGTTCTTC. Its protein product is CASSSGHEQFF.

In its sample, this clonotype was seen a few times. The gene calls are TRBV29-1 and TRBJ2-1; TRBD2 aligns across 12 bases. The germline V gene encodes CDR1 SQVTM and CDR2 ANQGSEA. J lost 11 bases, V lost 3 bases, and 8 bases had no gene match. CDR3 length equals 14 residues. CDR3 sequence reads: CSVDLTSGGFQQFF. The CDR3 region has the DNA TGCAGCGTTGATCTAACTAGCGGGGGGTTTCAGCAGTTCTTC.

Points on this clonotype: One end of the junction does not line up with germline, which may come from a read error. This rearrangement joins TRBV15 to TRBJ2-1; the D is unclear. The CDR3 has 15 amino acids. Per germline, CDR1 LNHNV and CDR2 YYDKDF (reference sequence). The CDR3 region has the DNA TGTGCCACCAGTAGAGTGGGTAGCTCCTACAATGAGCAGTTCTTC. This translates into CATSRVGSSYNEQFF.

There are a few counts of this clonotype. The chain uses TRBV10-2 and TRBJ2-3; 8 positions agree with TRBD2. From germline, CDR1 is WSHSY and CDR2 SAAADI. The CDR3 sequence is 16 residues long. After removal of 1 base from V and 1 base from J, the junction contained 4 bases not matched to a gene. The CDR3 spells CASSEYGGAGTDTQYF. The CDR3 DNA is TGCGCCAGCAGTGAGTACGGGGGGGCCGGCACAGATACGCAGTATTTT.